Reported below is one T cell receptor (beta chain). The authors' processing: Amplification of reference gene primers provided the estimated nucleated cell counts. Produced via immunoSEQ multiplex PCR; TCRdb's table is partial and in-frame only. V and J calls and clone size follow that table, whereas D and trimming were derived from the DNA. The sample includes 200,000 to 250,000 clones, about 85% of them seen just once. These data are taken from a study of blood T cell repertoires in COVID-19. The overall study: PBMCs, B-cell-depleted T cells, or T cells provided the cDNA or gDNA that made up the material.

The CDR3 is made up of 16 amino acids. V lost 0 bases and J lost 7; bases outside the gene matches: 9. Germline V gives CDR1 MNHEY, CDR2 SMNVEV (reference sequence). The sample was peripheral blood. The origin of this receptor is a woman over 75 with active or convalescent COVID-19. The gene calls are TRBV27 and TRBJ1-2, with 9 nucleotides matching TRBD1. The CDR3: CASSLSEGQGIPGYTF. The CDR3 nucleotides read TGTGCCAGCAGTTTATCGGAGGGACAGGGAATCCCTGGCTACACCTTC.